These 19 T cell receptor beta chains were sequenced from one sample in a study of T cell repertoires in cytomegalovirus infection. TCRdb reprocessed the reads with MiXCR, giving one entry per CDR3 protein. The table records hundreds of thousands of distinct CDR3 sequences, around 30% of them present only once. These receptors have no identified antigens. This specimen consisted of cultured CD8+ T cells from PBMCs, obtained from culture after CMV antigen stimulation. These receptors originate from a human donor in good health (CMV status not recorded). Some clones in this sample may be carry-over from other donors' samples.

The chain employs TRBV5-4 and TRBJ1-6; D is undetermined. V was shortened by 6 bases and J by 7 bases, with 14 bases between the two germline ends. Germline CDR1 is SGHNT and CDR2 is YYREEE (reference sequence). The CDR3 spans 14 residues. This CDR3 is CASTRPGPNSPLHF. The CDR3 nucleotides are TGTGCCAGCACGCGACCGGGTCCAAATTCACCCCTCCACTTT.

This clonotype has at least ten counts. The chain uses TRBV7-2 and TRBJ2-1, with TRBD1 as a possible D gene (8 bases). The CDR3 runs to 16 residues. Per germline, CDR1 SGHTA and CDR2 FQGNSA. V was clipped by 8 bases and J by 0 bases, with 17 bases between them. In DNA form, the CDR3 reads TGTGCCAGCGGCACACAGGGGGGGGGCTCCTACAATGAGCAGTTCTTC. Protein: CASGTQGGGSYNEQFF.

This clonotype has a count of ten or more. The chain employs TRBV12-3 or TRBV12-4 and TRBJ1-3, with 7 bases lining up with TRBD1. The CDR3 spans 16 residues. V shed 3 bases, J shed 2 bases, and the junction held 7 bases outside the gene matches. CDR3 sequence (DNA): TGTGCCAGCAGTTTTTCCAGGGGGGGGACTGGAAACACCATATATTTT. It is translated as CASSFSRGGTGNTIYF.

In its sample, this clonotype was seen a few times. The V gene is TRBV6-5, the J gene TRBJ2-5; D ambiguous. Germline values: CDR1 MNHEY, CDR2 SVGAGI. Trimming took 5 bases from V and 1 from J, leaving 14 bases between them. The CDR3 sequence is 15 residues long. The CDR3 DNA is TGTGCCAGCAGTCCCACTGCCTGGGTCCAAGAGACCCAGTACTTC. Its translation: CASSPTAWVQETQYF.

The genes are TRBV6-2 or TRBV6-3 and TRBJ2-1; D is ambiguous. The CDR3 sequence is 13 residues long. Germline CDR1 reads MNHEY; CDR2 reads SVGEGT. Trimming shortened V by 2 bases and J by 9 bases, and 11 bases separated the two germline ends. The CDR3 loop reads CASSYGNEVEQFF. The DNA for the CDR3 is TGTGCCAGCAGTTACGGGAACGAGGTTGAGCAGTTCTTC.

The CDR3 DNA reads as TGCAGTGCTAGTAAAAGGACTAGCGGGGGGGCAGGCACAGATACGCAGTATTTT. Protein sequence: CSASKRTSGGAGTDTQYF. This chain links TRBV20-1 with TRBJ2-3; TRBD2 matches 15 bases. V gave up 3 bases and J gave up 1 base; unmatched junction bases: 8. Germline-derived CDR1 and CDR2 are DFQATT and SNEGSKA (reference sequence). CDR3 length: 18 amino acids.

This clonotype has a count of ten or more. The rearrangement joins TRBV6-5 to TRBJ2-7, with a tentative D call TRBD1 (6 bases). Germline V gives CDR1 MNHEY, CDR2 SVGAGI. Deletions cut 0 bases from V and 4 bases from J, with 7 bases between. The CDR3 has 13 amino acids. CDR3 sequence (DNA): TGTGCCAGCAGTTACTCGAGGGGGTACGAGCAGTACTTC. Amino acid sequence: CASSYSRGYEQYF.

A few counts support this clonotype. The rearrangement uses TRBV6-2 or TRBV6-3 and TRBJ1-5; weak D call: TRBD1 (5 bases). Trimming removed 4 bases at V and 0 bases at J, with 13 bases between. Germline CDR1 reads MNHEY; CDR2 reads SVGEGT. CDR3 length: 16 amino acids. DNA for the CDR3: TGTGCCAGCAGTTTCCGGACACGCTATAGCAATCAGCCCCAGCATTTT. Protein product: CASSFRTRYSNQPQHF.

This clonotype has a handful of counts. V and J are TRBV10-2 and TRBJ2-5, with TRBD2 matching over 8 bases. This CDR3 spans 17 amino acids. Germline lookup yields CDR1 WSHSY and CDR2 SAAADI. The junction had 9 bases not matched to a gene; V was cut back by 3 bases and J by 0 bases. In nucleotides, the CDR3 is TGCGCCAGCAGTGACGTTTTCGGGGGGGAAAACCAAGAGACCCAGTACTTC. Protein sequence: CASSDVFGGENQETQYF.

This clonotype was recorded at least ten times. The chain couples TRBV7-6 to TRBJ1-1; TRBD1 matches at 7 bases. Losses at the gene ends were 6 bases for V and 5 bases for J; bases not matched to a gene: 12. The germline V gene has CDR1 SGHVS and CDR2 FNYEAQ. The CDR3 has 15 residues. The CDR3 region has the DNA TGTGCCAGCAGTTTTGAAAAAGGGGGCCGTACTGAAGCTTTCTTT. Its translation is CASSFEKGGRTEAFF.

The chain joins TRBV19 to TRBJ2-1, with 10 bases fitting TRBD2. Germline trimming cut 4 bases from V and 4 bases from J; bases unmatched to any gene: 4. The CDR3 loop spans 15 amino acids. Germline V CDR1 and CDR2: LNHDA, SQIVND (reference sequence). The CDR3 here is CASSTIAGGYNEQFF. CDR3 in DNA: TGTGCCAGTAGTACTATAGCGGGGGGATACAATGAGCAGTTCTTC. Full variable domain (outside the CDR3, taken from reference TRBV19 and TRBJ2-1): DGGITQSPKYLFRKEGQNVTLSCEQNLNHDAMYWYRQDPGQGLRLIYYSQIVNDFQKGDIAEGYSVSREKKESFPLTVTSAQKNPTAFYLCASSTIAGGYNEQFFGPGTRLTVL.

This clonotype was counted only a few times. The V gene is TRBV5-6, the J gene TRBJ1-5, with D hard to call. Germline loops: CDR1 SGHDT, CDR2 YYEEEE. The CDR3 length is 13 residues. V lost 3 bases to trimming and J lost 4 bases, with 8 bases between them. CDR3 residues: CASSSHRNQPQHF. Written as DNA, the CDR3 is TGTGCCAGCAGCTCACACAGAAATCAGCCCCAGCATTTT.

The V and J genes are TRBV19 and TRBJ2-1; possibly TRBD1 for D (6 bases). V gave up 2 bases and J gave up 2 bases, with 16 bases separating them. This CDR3 comprises 17 residues. Germline-derived CDR1 and CDR2 are LNHDA and SQIVND (reference sequence). The CDR3 loop is CASSITPLRTAYNEQFF. The CDR3 DNA reads as TGTGCCAGTAGTATAACCCCACTCCGGACAGCCTACAATGAGCAGTTCTTC.

This clonotype has more than one count but fewer than ten. This chain links TRBV6-6 with TRBJ2-2; D is possibly TRBD2 (7 bases). This CDR3 spans 16 amino acids. Germline V gives CDR1 MNHNY, CDR2 SVGAGI (reference sequence). V lost 5 bases and J 2 bases, leaving 15 bases between the germline ends. The CDR3 nucleotides are TGTGCCAGCAGTCCGGGGGGCGCAGGCAACACCGGGGAGCTGTTTTTT. It encodes CASSPGGAGNTGELFF.

This clonotype was seen many times. The J gene is TRBJ1-6, the V gene TRBV12-3 or TRBV12-4; D remains ambiguous. The CDR3 loop spans 14 amino acids. V lost 6 bases and J 7 bases, leaving 13 bases between the germline ends. DNA for the CDR3: TGTGCCAGCAGCCGTGGGTTAGGGAATTCACCCCTCCACTTT. Protein: CASSRGLGNSPLHF.

V and J are TRBV15 and TRBJ2-7; 11 nucleotides line up with TRBD2. V lost 3 bases, J lost 5 bases, and 6 bases stayed unmatched. Germline assignment: CDR1 LNHNV and CDR2 YYDKDF (reference sequence). This CDR3 has 15 residues. The CDR3 protein is CATSSLLAGVDEQYV. In DNA, the CDR3 is TGTGCCACCAGCAGCCTACTAGCGGGGGTGGACGAGCAGTACGTC.

The chain combines TRBV6-2 or TRBV6-3 with TRBJ1-1, with D tentatively TRBD1 (6 bases). This CDR3 is 13 amino acids long. Germline V gene data show CDR1 as MNHEY and CDR2 as SVGEGT. Trimming cost V 6 bases and J 8 bases, with 16 bases left between them. The CDR3 spells CASRKEDRLEAFF. The CDR3 DNA is TGTGCCAGCAGAAAAGAAGACAGGTTGGAAGCTTTCTTT.

In this sample, this clonotype turned up a few times. The V call is TRBV7-9, the J call TRBJ1-4; TRBD1 matches at 10 bases. The trim removed 4 bases at V and 8 bases at J, leaving 7 bases unmatched. This CDR3 is built from 15 residues. Germline V lookup: CDR1 SEHNR, CDR2 FQNEAQ (reference sequence). The CDR3 coding sequence is TGTGCCAGCAGCTACCGGACAGGGGGATCGGAAAAACTGTTTTTT. This translates into CASSYRTGGSEKLFF.

The table lists this clonotype with a few counts. V is TRBV4-3 and J is TRBJ2-3; D is unresolved. The CDR3 consists of 16 residues. CDR1 and CDR2 from the germline V gene are LGHNA and YSLEER. Trimming cost V 3 bases and J 1 base, with 14 bases left between them. This CDR3 is CASSHKIEYGTDTQYF. The CDR3 DNA sequence: TGCGCCAGCAGCCACAAGATAGAGTACGGCACAGATACGCAGTATTTT.